This T cell receptor beta chain appears in the sequencing data of a study of identical twins. This CDR3 has 14 amino acids. Germline V gives CDR1 SEHNR, CDR2 FQNEAQ (reference sequence). V was pared by 5 bases and J by 9 bases, with 10 bases of the junction left unmatched. This clonotype was picked up a small number of times. TCRdb reanalysed the 5' RACE reads using MiXCR and keeps one entry per CDR3 protein. The sample consists of some 630,000 distinct CDR3 sequences, about 7.1% of them appearing once. These data also featured in a second study, about yellow fever vaccine responses in identical twins.

The rearrangement uses TRBV7-9 and TRBJ2-1, with 7 bases identical to TRBD1. The sequenced sample was PBMCs. The source is a woman aged 18-29 years in good health. The CDR3 sequence: CASSISGTEGEQFF. CDR3 nucleotide sequence: TGTGCCAGCAGCATATCCGGGACAGAAGGTGAGCAGTTCTTC.